The 25 T cell receptor beta chains below all came from one sample that was sequenced in a study of coeliac disease. The table came from immunoSEQ multiplex PCR; TCRdb's copy has only in-frame clones and leaves some out. The data hold 8,700 or so clones, with roughly 70% observed a single time. Sequencing was performed on lamina propria lymphocytes from the gut. All receptors derive from a woman aged 60-70 years with celiac disease.

The chain recombines TRBV2 with TRBJ2-7; a weak D match, TRBD2 (7 bases). The V end lost 3 bases, the J end lost 1 base, and 13 bases lay between the germline ends. Germline loops: CDR1 SNHLY, CDR2 FYNNEI. The CDR3 is 15 residues long. In DNA, the CDR3 is TGTGCCAGCAGTGAGTCGGGGGGCCGTTCCTACGAGCAGTACTTC. This translates into CASSESGGRSYEQYF.

V and J are TRBV19 and TRBJ1-4; D not resolved. Germline V gene lookup returns CDR1 LNHDA and CDR2 SQIVND (reference sequence). The CDR3 is 14 amino acids. The ends were cut back, 0 bases at V and 8 bases at J, with 10 bases in the middle. As DNA, the CDR3 is TGTGCCAGTAGTATAGAACGGTCAATCGAAAAACTGTTTTTT. Amino acids: CASSIERSIEKLFF.

V and J are TRBV7-8 and TRBJ2-7; D ambiguous. This CDR3 has 11 amino acids. V lost 8 bases, J lost 1 base, and 6 bases lay in between. The germline CDR1 and CDR2 sequences are SGHVS and FQNEAQ. Here the CDR3 DNA reads TGTGCCAGCTCCCCGTCCTACGAGCAGTACTTC. Protein: CASSPSYEQYF.

This clone came up a few times. The chain joins TRBV19 to TRBJ2-3; 7 bases fit TRBD1. J gave up 3 bases and V 6 bases, and 3 bases lay outside the gene matches. The CDR3 totals 13 residues. The V gene's germline CDR1 is LNHDA and CDR2 SQIVND (reference sequence). The CDR3 DNA reads as TGTGCCAGTAGCACACAGGGGACAGATACGCAGTATTTT. This codes for CASSTQGTDTQYF.

J is TRBJ1-6 and V is TRBV7-2; the match to TRBD1 covers 10 bases. Per germline, CDR1 SGHTA and CDR2 FQGNSA. The length of the CDR3 is 18 residues. J gave up 10 bases and V 4 bases, and 16 bases lay outside the gene matches. The CDR3 spells CASSSRLRDRGWGSPLHF. The CDR3 DNA follows: TGTGCCAGCAGCTCGCGATTAAGGGACAGGGGATGGGGGTCACCCCTCCACTTT. Filled out from reference TRBV7-2 and TRBJ1-6, the complete variable domain reads GAGVSQSPSNKVTEKGKDVELRCDPISGHTALYWYRQSLGQGLEFLIYFQGNSAPDKSGLPSDRFSAERTGGSVSTLTIQRTQQEDSAVYLCASSSRLRDRGWGSPLHFGNGTRLTVT.

This clone was counted a few times. The CDR3: CASSESGAADYEQYF. The CDR3 coding sequence is TGCGCCAGCAGTGAGTCGGGGGCCGCTGACTACGAGCAGTACTTC. The chain couples TRBV10-1 to TRBJ2-7; a weak D match, TRBD1 (6 bases). The V end lost 0 bases, the J end lost 3 bases, and 12 bases lay between the germline ends. Germline values: CDR1 WNHNN, CDR2 SYGVQD (reference sequence). The CDR3 is 15 residues long.

The rearrangement uses TRBV4-2 and TRBJ2-5; 10 nucleotides align to TRBD2. The CDR3 extends over 15 amino acids. V lost 1 base, J lost 2 bases, and 1 base stayed unmatched. Per the germline V gene, CDR1 is LGHNA and CDR2 is YNFKEQ. CDR3 amino acids: CASSQGTSGQETQYF. The CDR3 region has the DNA TGTGCCAGCAGCCAAGGGACTAGCGGACAAGAGACCCAGTACTTC.

The chain recombines TRBV5-8 with TRBJ2-7, with 8 bases lining up with TRBD1. Looked up from germline, CDR1 is SGHTS and CDR2 is YDEGEE. With V trimmed by 5 bases and J by 5 bases, 6 bases remained unmatched. This CDR3 comprises 13 residues. CDR3 residues: CASRRQGANEQYF. CDR3 DNA sequence: TGTGCCAGCAGGCGGCAGGGGGCCAACGAGCAGTACTTC.

The CDR3 DNA reads TGTGCCAGCCGTGTGAAAGTAGCAGGGGCAAACGCGGAGGAGCAGTACTTC. It translates to CASRVKVAGANAEEQYF. The V and J genes are TRBV2 and TRBJ2-7; D possibly corresponds to TRBD1 (6 bases). Trimming pared 8 bases from V and 7 bases from J, leaving 30 bases between. Germline V gene sequence: CDR1 SNHLY, CDR2 FYNNEI. The CDR3 spans 17 residues.

Note on this clone: Other nucleotide sequences in the sample specify the same CDR3. This chain joins TRBV7-9 and TRBJ2-1, with 8 bases that match TRBD2. With 5 bases clipped from V and 8 bases from J, the junction kept 11 bases outside the gene matches. From germline, CDR1 is SEHNR and CDR2 FQNEAQ (reference sequence). The CDR3 totals 15 residues. Here the CDR3 reads CASSVPGLGSYEQFF. For the CDR3, the DNA is TGTGCCAGCAGCGTACCGGGACTAGGTTCTTATGAGCAGTTCTTC.

The chain has TRBV10-1 and TRBJ2-7; D perhaps matches TRBD2 (6 bases). In germline, CDR1 is WNHNN, CDR2 SYGVQD (reference sequence). V was shortened by 6 bases and J by 2 bases, with 11 bases between the two germline ends. CDR3 length equals 13 residues. CDR3 loop: CASSPGLAYEQYF. The CDR3 region has the DNA TGCGCCAGCAGCCCGGGACTCGCCTACGAGCAGTACTTC.

The genes are TRBV5-1 and TRBJ2-7, with 10 bases fitting TRBD1. V shed 2 bases, J shed 2 bases, and the junction held 7 bases outside the gene matches. The CDR3 is 16 residues long. Germline CDR1 is SGHRS and CDR2 is YFSETQ. The CDR3: CASSLAAGTGAYEQYF. CDR3 nucleotides: TGCGCCAGCAGCTTAGCGGCCGGGACAGGGGCCTACGAGCAGTACTTC.

Points on this clone: A junction end diverges from the germline sequence, so it may reflect a read error. The chain has TRBV5-4 and TRBJ2-7, with 12 bases identical to TRBD1. CDR3 length: 15 residues. The germline CDR1 and CDR2 sequences are SGHNT and YYREEE (reference sequence). CDR3 amino acids: CASSLDPGQGAEQYF. In nucleotides, the CDR3 is TGTGCCAGCAGTTTGGATCCGGGACAGGGGGCCGAGCAGTACTTC.

As regards this clone: A read error may produce the germline difference seen at one junction end. This sample includes further DNA sequences coding for the same CDR3. In DNA form, the CDR3 reads TGTGCTAGCAGCCCGACGGGGACCCAGTACTTC. It translates to CASSPTGTQYF. The rearrangement links TRBV14 to TRBJ2-5, with D hard to call. Germline values: CDR1 SGHDN, CDR2 FVKESK. The CDR3 loop spans 11 amino acids.

Only a few counts were recorded for this clone. The V call is TRBV28, the J call TRBJ1-5, with TRBD1 matching 8 bases. The junction had 8 bases not matched to a gene; V was cut back by 6 bases and J by 7 bases. CDR1 and CDR2 from the germline V gene are MDHEN and SYDVKM. This CDR3 region has 14 residues. This CDR3 reads CASSPGTGQQPQHF. The CDR3, as DNA: TGTGCCAGCAGCCCCGGGACAGGTCAGCAGCCCCAGCATTTT.

J is TRBJ2-3 and V is TRBV7-3, with TRBD2 matching over 7 bases. The CDR3 spans 17 residues. The germline V gene has CDR1 SGHTA and CDR2 FQGTGA. V shed 2 bases and J 2 bases; nucleotides not matched to a gene: 10. CDR3: CASSLGGRGTTTDTQYF. The DNA for the CDR3 is TGTGCCAGCAGCTTAGGTGGGCGGGGGACCACCACAGATACGCAGTATTTT.

This chain uses TRBV19 with TRBJ1-4; no clear D gene. The CDR3 is made up of 11 amino acids. Germline V CDR1 and CDR2: LNHDA, SQIVND (reference sequence). Deletions cut 7 bases from V and 8 bases from J, with 8 bases between. As DNA, the CDR3 is TGTGCCAGTACGCCAGGCGAAAAACTGTTTTTT. It yields the protein CASTPGEKLFF.

The chain is built from TRBV6-6 and TRBJ2-2, with D uncertain. The length of the CDR3 is 13 residues. CDR1 MNHNY and CDR2 SVGAGI come from the germline V gene (reference sequence). With 3 bases removed from V and 4 bases from J, the gap between germline ends came to 6 bases. The CDR3 nucleotides are TGTGCCAGCAGTTATCGAGCCACCGGGGAGCTGTTTTTT. The encoded protein is CASSYRATGELFF.

CDR3 amino acids: CASSVEEGWSGNTIYF. The CDR3 nucleotides read TGTGCCAGCAGCGTAGAGGAGGGGTGGTCTGGAAACACCATATATTTT. V gene TRBV9 combines with J gene TRBJ1-3; perhaps TRBD1 as D (5 bases). CDR1 is SGDLS and CDR2 is YYNGEE in the germline V gene. The CDR3 loop spans 16 amino acids. Trimming shortened V by 0 bases and J by 1 base, and 11 bases separated the two germline ends.

The V and J genes are TRBV6-5 and TRBJ2-3, with a possible D match to TRBD1 (5 bases). V dropped 7 bases and J dropped 8 bases, with 13 bases sitting between them. In germline, CDR1 is MNHEY, CDR2 SVGAGI. The CDR3 totals 12 residues. The CDR3, as DNA: TGTGCCAGCAAGGGGATGGTTGGTACGCAGTATTTT. Amino acids: CASKGMVGTQYF.

CDR3 protein: CASSPKGPGQGGEQFF. CDR3 DNA sequence: TGTGCCAGCAGTCCTAAGGGGCCCGGACAGGGTGGTGAGCAGTTCTTC. J is TRBJ2-1 and V is TRBV6-6; 8 nucleotides match TRBD1. The CDR3 spans 16 residues. In germline, CDR1 is MNHNY, CDR2 SVGAGI (reference sequence). Trimming cost V 5 bases and J 9 bases; bases outside gene matches: 15.

The chain joins TRBV25-1 to TRBJ1-5; D perhaps matches TRBD1 (6 bases). The CDR3 length is 12 residues. CDR1 MGHDK and CDR2 SYGVNS come from the germline V gene. In nucleotides, the CDR3 is TGTCCTCCGGGGGGGCTGGGCCAGCCCCAGCATTTT. This codes for CPPGGLGQPQHF.

The sample holds a few counts of this clone. The rearrangement joins TRBV6-5 to TRBJ1-4; 10 nucleotides match TRBD1. Germline assignment: CDR1 MNHEY and CDR2 SVGAGI. There are 14 residues in the CDR3. Trimming took 5 bases from V and 7 from J; bases not matched to a gene: 4. The CDR3 coding sequence is TGTGCCAGCAGTGACCGGGACAGGGGTGAAAAACTGTTTTTT. Translating gives CASSDRDRGEKLFF.

This chain links TRBV7-7 with TRBJ2-7; tentatively, D is TRBD1 (6 bases). The germline V gene has CDR1 SSHAT and CDR2 FNYEAQ (reference sequence). The CDR3 sequence is 15 residues long. V shed 1 base and J shed 0 bases, with 10 bases lying between them. CDR3 protein: CASSLGTDSSYEQYF. The CDR3 DNA reads TGTGCCAGCAGCTTAGGGACAGATAGCTCCTACGAGCAGTACTTC.

The chain joins TRBV9 to TRBJ2-1; 7 bases line up with TRBD2. Germline loops: CDR1 SGDLS, CDR2 YYNGEE. The junction had 6 bases not matched to a gene; V was cut back by 3 bases and J by 0 bases. CDR3 length equals 16 residues. This CDR3 reads CASSARDYSSYNEQFF. The CDR3 DNA reads as TGTGCCAGCAGCGCAAGGGACTACAGCTCCTACAATGAGCAGTTCTTC. Looking up the rest from reference TRBV9 and TRBJ2-1 gives the full variable domain: DSGVTQTPKHLITATGQRVTLRCSPRSGDLSVYWYQQSLDQGLQFLIQYYNGEERAKGNILERFSAQQFPDLHSELNLSSLELGDSALYFCASSARDYSSYNEQFFGPGTRLTVL.